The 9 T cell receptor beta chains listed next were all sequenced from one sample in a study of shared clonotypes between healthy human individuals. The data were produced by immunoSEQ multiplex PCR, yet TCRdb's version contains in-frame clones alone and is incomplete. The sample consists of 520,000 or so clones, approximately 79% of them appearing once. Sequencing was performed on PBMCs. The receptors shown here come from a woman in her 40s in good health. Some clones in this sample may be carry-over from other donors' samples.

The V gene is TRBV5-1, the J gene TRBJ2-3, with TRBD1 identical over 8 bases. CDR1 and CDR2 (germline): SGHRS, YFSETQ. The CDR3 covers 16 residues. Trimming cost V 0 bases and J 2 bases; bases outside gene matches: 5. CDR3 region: CASSLAGGANTDTQYF. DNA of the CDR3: TGCGCCAGCAGCTTGGCAGGGGGCGCGAACACAGATACGCAGTATTTT.

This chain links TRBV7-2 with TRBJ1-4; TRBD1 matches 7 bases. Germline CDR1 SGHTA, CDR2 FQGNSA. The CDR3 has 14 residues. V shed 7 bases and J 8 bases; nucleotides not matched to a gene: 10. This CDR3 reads CASTMGRGSEKLFF. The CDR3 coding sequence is TGTGCCAGCACCATGGGCAGGGGGTCGGAAAAACTGTTTTTT.

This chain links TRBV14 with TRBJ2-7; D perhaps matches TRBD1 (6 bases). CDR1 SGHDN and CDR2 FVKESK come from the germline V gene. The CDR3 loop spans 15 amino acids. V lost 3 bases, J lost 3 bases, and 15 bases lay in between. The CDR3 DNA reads TGTGCCAGCAGCCAGAGCGGTGGGGGCTTCTACGAGCAGTACTTC. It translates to CASSQSGGGFYEQYF.

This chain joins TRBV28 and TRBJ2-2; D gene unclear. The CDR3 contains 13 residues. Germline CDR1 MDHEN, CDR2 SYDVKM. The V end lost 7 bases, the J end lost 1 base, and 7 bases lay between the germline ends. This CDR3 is CASTLQNTGELFF. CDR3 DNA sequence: TGTGCCAGCACCTTACAGAACACCGGGGAGCTGTTTTTT.

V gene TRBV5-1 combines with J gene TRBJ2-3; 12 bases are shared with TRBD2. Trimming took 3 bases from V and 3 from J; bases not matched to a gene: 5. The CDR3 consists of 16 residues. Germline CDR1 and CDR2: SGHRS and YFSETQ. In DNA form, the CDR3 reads TGCGCCAGCAGCTCGCGGACTAGCGGGAAAACAGATACGCAGTATTTT. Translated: CASSSRTSGKTDTQYF.

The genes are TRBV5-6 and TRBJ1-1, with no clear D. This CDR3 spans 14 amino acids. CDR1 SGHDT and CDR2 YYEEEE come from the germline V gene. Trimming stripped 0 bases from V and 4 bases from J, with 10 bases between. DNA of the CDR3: TGTGCCAGCAGCTTGGGTCTCTACCGCACTGAAGCTTTCTTT. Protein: CASSLGLYRTEAFF.

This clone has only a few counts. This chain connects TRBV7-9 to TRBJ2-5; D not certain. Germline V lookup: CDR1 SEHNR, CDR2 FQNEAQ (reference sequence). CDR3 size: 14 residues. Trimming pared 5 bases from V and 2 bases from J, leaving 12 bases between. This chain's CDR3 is CASSQPVLQETQYF. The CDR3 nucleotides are TGTGCCAGCAGCCAACCGGTCCTACAAGAGACCCAGTACTTC.

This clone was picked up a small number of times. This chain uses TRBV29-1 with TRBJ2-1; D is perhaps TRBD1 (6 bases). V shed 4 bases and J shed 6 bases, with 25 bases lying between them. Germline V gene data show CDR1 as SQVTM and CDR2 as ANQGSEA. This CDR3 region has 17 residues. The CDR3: CSVVLGVRGSGANEQFF. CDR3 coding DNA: TGCAGCGTTGTTTTGGGAGTACGTGGTTCAGGGGCCAATGAGCAGTTCTTC.

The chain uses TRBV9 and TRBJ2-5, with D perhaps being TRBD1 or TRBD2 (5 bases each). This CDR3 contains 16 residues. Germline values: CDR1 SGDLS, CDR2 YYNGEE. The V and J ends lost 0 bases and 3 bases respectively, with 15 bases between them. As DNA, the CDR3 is TGTGCCAGCAGCGTAGGTAAAGGGGACGGGGAAGAGACCCAGTACTTC. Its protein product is CASSVGKGDGEETQYF.